Listed below are T cell receptor beta chains from one sample, sequenced in a study of cytomegalovirus exposure and HLA in healthy donors. Only in-frame clones appear in the TCRdb table, and some are missing; sequencing was by immunoSEQ multiplex PCR. The sample has 170,000 or so clones, approximately 84% seen once; the top ten hold 4.8%. The sequenced sample consisted of PBMCs. The origin of the receptors is a girl aged 10 to 17 in good health and CMV-seropositive. CDR3s include the opening cysteine and the closing phenylalanine or tryptophan. A D gene is named only where the DNA matches it firmly. Clone size is shown for a subset of rows, as once, few, many or a class of expanded clone.

>-|TRBJ1-1|-|TRBV5-1
TGCGCCAGCAGCTTGGGGGGCATGAACACTGAAGCTTTCTTT
CASSLGGMNTEAFF
>-|TRBJ2-3|-|TRBV6-1
TGTGCCAGCAGTGACGGTCCCCGTAGCACAGATACGCAGTATTTT
CASSDGPRSTDTQYF
>-|TRBJ1-5|TRBD1|TRBV6-8
TGTGCCAGCAGTTACCCCACAGGGGGCTCTAGCAATCAGCCCCAGCATTTT
CASSYPTGGSSNQPQHF
>-|TRBJ2-7|TRBD2|TRBV10-3
TGTGCCATCAGCCCCGGGGAGGGGAGGTACGAGCAGTACTTC
CAISPGEGRYEQYF
>once|TRBJ2-7|-|TRBV2
TGTGCCAGCAGTGGGGGCCCGGGCGAGCAGTACTTC
CASSGGPGEQYF
>few|TRBJ2-3|-|TRBV27
TGTGCCAGCAGTTCAGACAGCTCCGCAAGAGCAGATACGCAGTATTTT
CASSSDSSARADTQYF
>-|TRBJ2-7|TRBD1|TRBV27
TGTGCCAGCAGTTACCGGGACAGGGACTCCTACGAGCAGTACTTC
CASSYRDRDSYEQYF
>-|TRBJ1-1|TRBD1|TRBV29-1
TGCAGCGTTGACAGGGGGCCGAACACTGAAGCTTTCTTT
CSVDRGPNTEAFF
>-|TRBJ1-1|-|TRBV15
TGTGCCGCCAGCAGACTGACGGGGAACACTGAAGCTTTCTTT
CAASRLTGNTEAFF
>-|TRBJ1-3|-|TRBV7-8
TGTGCCAGCAGCTTTTCGGTCACTGGAAACACCATATATTTT
CASSFSVTGNTIYF
>-|TRBJ2-7|TRBD2|TRBV5-4
TGTGCCAGCAGCTTGGCCGGGACTACCTCCTACGAGCAGTACTTC
CASSLAGTTSYEQYF
>-|TRBJ2-1|TRBD2|TRBV30
TGTGCCTGGACGGCGGGGGGGCCAAAGTCCTACAATGAGCAGTTCTTC
CAWTAGGPKSYNEQFF
>-|TRBJ1-2|-|TRBV9
TGTGCCAGCTCGCCCGGGGGACACTATGGCTACACCTTC
CASSPGGHYGYTF
>few|TRBJ1-5|-|TRBV27
TGTGCCAGCCGCCTTACCGGGGAGAATCAGCCCCAGCATTTT
CASRLTGENQPQHF
>once|TRBJ1-6|TRBD1|TRBV6-5
TGTGCCAGCAGTCGGGGACAGGCACATAATTCACCCCTCCACTTT
CASSRGQAHNSPLHF
>once|TRBJ2-7|-|TRBV11-2
TGTGCCAGCAGCTTAGGGGGGGTCTTCTTC
CASSLGGVFF
>-|TRBJ2-1|TRBD2|TRBV2
TGTGCCGGTGCAAGACTAGCGGGGAAGGAGCAGTTCTTC
CAGARLAGKEQFF
>-|TRBJ2-7|-|TRBV10-3
TGTGCCATCAGTCCTCAGGGGCCCGAGCAGTACTTC
CAISPQGPEQYF
>-|TRBJ2-7|-|TRBV27
TGTGCCAGCAGTCACTTCCCGGGGACAAGCGACCTCGGTGGCTCCTACGAGCAGTACTTC
CASSHFPGTSDLGGSYEQYF
>-|TRBJ1-1|-|TRBV2
TGTGCCAGCAGTGAAGAGTATGAGGTTGACACTGAAGCTTTCTTT
CASSEEYEVDTEAFF
>-|TRBJ1-2|-|TRBV7-9
TGTGCCAGCAGCCTCGAAACGAGCTATGGCTACACCTTC
CASSLETSYGYTF
>-|TRBJ2-5|TRBD1|TRBV27
TGTGCCAGCAGTTTTAGTCAGGGGGTTGTGGAGACCCAGTACTTC
CASSFSQGVVETQYF
>-|TRBJ1-2|-|TRBV18
TGTGCCAGCTCACCTGAGCAGGGGAGTGGCTACACCTTC
CASSPEQGSGYTF
>few|TRBJ1-2|TRBD1|TRBV6-5
TGTGCCAGCAGTTCCGGACCCGGGACAGGGCGGTATGGCTACACCTTC
CASSSGPGTGRYGYTF
>-|TRBJ1-2|-|TRBV29-1
TGCAGCGCCCAGGGGACTATCAACTATGGCTACACCTTC
CSAQGTINYGYTF
>-|TRBJ2-4|-|TRBV9
TGTGCCAGCAGCGTAGAGGGACAAAGCATTCAGTACTTC
CASSVEGQSIQYF
>once|TRBJ2-5|-|TRBV4-1
TGCGCCAGCAGCCAAGGTCAACGGACTACCCAAGAGACCCAGTACTTC
CASSQGQRTTQETQYF
>-|TRBJ2-3|-|TRBV14
TGTGCCAGCAGCCAAGTGGCGGGGCTTGCAGATACGCAGTATTTT
CASSQVAGLADTQYF
>-|TRBJ1-2|-|TRBV5-1
TGCGCCAGCAGCTTGAACAGGCGTTCTAACTATGGCTACACCTTC
CASSLNRRSNYGYTF
>few|TRBJ1-2|-|TRBV5-8
TGTGCCAGCAGTTCTACAGGGAACTATGGCTACACCTTC
CASSSTGNYGYTF
>-|TRBJ2-7|TRBD2|TRBV19
TGTGCCAGTAGCGGACTAGCGGGGGGCCACGAGCAGTACTTC
CASSGLAGGHEQYF
>-|TRBJ1-1|-|TRBV7-9
TGTGCCAGCAGCTTATCGGGGGGGAACACTGAAGCTTTCTTT
CASSLSGGNTEAFF
>-|TRBJ1-1|-|TRBV7-9
TGTGCCAGCAGGGGGGGGTCCGGGACTGAAGCTTTCTTT
CASRGGSGTEAFF
>-|TRBJ2-2|-|TRBV18
TGTGCCAGCTCAATGAGGGGGACCGGGGAGCTGTTTTTT
CASSMRGTGELFF
>-|TRBJ1-1|-|TRBV7-3
TGTGCCAGCAGCTTAAGAAATAGGGGGACTGAAGCTTTCTTT
CASSLRNRGTEAFF
>-|TRBJ1-3|TRBD1|TRBV2
TGTGCCAGCAGGGCTCCGGGACAGGGTTTTGGCTCTGGAAACACCATATATTTT
CASRAPGQGFGSGNTIYF
>-|TRBJ2-1|-|TRBV25-1
TGTGCCAGCAGTGAATATATAGGAGATGAGCAGTTCTTC
CASSEYIGDEQFF
>-|TRBJ2-1|TRBD2|TRBV29-1
TGCAGCGGTGCAGTAGCGGGGGGGAAGTACAATGAGCAGTTCTTC
CSGAVAGGKYNEQFF
>once|TRBJ2-3|-|TRBV4-1
TGCGCCAGCAGATCTACGGGGAAGACAGATACGCAGTATTTT
CASRSTGKTDTQYF
>-|TRBJ1-1|-|TRBV6-1
TGTGCCAGCAGTCTCGACAGGCCCCTACGAGCTTTCTTT
CASSLDRPLRAFF
>-|TRBJ1-5|TRBD1|TRBV7-8
TGTGCCAGCAGCGAGACCGGGACAGGGGGAAATCAGCCCCAGCATTTT
CASSETGTGGNQPQHF
>-|TRBJ1-1|-|TRBV19
TGTGCCAGTAGTATAGATCCGACGGGAGTGAACACTGAAGCTTTCTTT
CASSIDPTGVNTEAFF
>few|TRBJ2-7|TRBD1|TRBV5-1
TGCGCCAGCAGCTTGAGGGTCGGACAGGGGGCTTCCGAGCAGTACTTC
CASSLRVGQGASEQYF
>-|TRBJ1-5|-|TRBV5-6
TGTGCCAGCAGCTCCCGTAGCAGCAATCAGCCCCAGCATTTT
CASSSRSSNQPQHF
>once|TRBJ1-1|-|TRBV5-1
TGCGCCAGCAGCTTGTTGTATAGGGGTCCGCTGAACACTGAAGCTTTCTTT
CASSLLYRGPLNTEAFF
>-|TRBJ1-1|-|TRBV6-1
TGTGCCAGCATGACAGAACAGGGAAACACTGAAGCTTTCTTT
CASMTEQGNTEAFF
>-|TRBJ2-1|TRBD2|TRBV6-1
TGTGCCAGCAGTAAAGAAGGTTGGGCGGGGGGGTTTTACAATGAGCAGTTCTTC
CASSKEGWAGGFYNEQFF
>-|TRBJ2-3|-|TRBV6-4
TGTGCCAGCAGTGCACAGGGCCCCACAGATACGCAGTATTTT
CASSAQGPTDTQYF
>-|TRBJ2-1|TRBD2|TRBV9
TGTGCCAGCAGCGCAGACGGCGGGGGGGCCACTGAGCAGTTCTTC
CASSADGGGATEQFF
>-|TRBJ2-7|TRBD1|TRBV14
TGTGCCAGCAGCGTTCAACAGGGGGCCCCGTACTACGAGCAGTACTTC
CASSVQQGAPYYEQYF
>-|TRBJ1-6|-|TRBV7-9
TGTTCCAGCAGCCGCACGGGGGGGGTCACTAATTCACCCCTCCACTTT
CSSSRTGGVTNSPLHF
>few|TRBJ1-2|-|TRBV30
TGTGCCTGGAGTGTACAAGGGGGCTATGGCTACACCTTC
CAWSVQGGYGYTF
>-|TRBJ2-7|-|TRBV7-3
TGTGCCAGCAGCTTAAATCAGGGCTCCTACGAGCAGTACTTC
CASSLNQGSYEQYF
>-|TRBJ2-1|-|TRBV5-1
TGCGCCAGCAGTACGGGGGACAATGAGCAGTTCTTC
CASSTGDNEQFF
>-|TRBJ1-1|TRBD1|TRBV9
TGTGCCAGCAGTGGTGCAGGGGGAGGCACTGAAGCTTTCTTT
CASSGAGGGTEAFF
>few|TRBJ2-7|TRBD1|TRBV4-1
TGCGCCAGCAGCCTAAGATCGACAGGGAGCTCCTACGAGCAGTACTTC
CASSLRSTGSSYEQYF
>-|TRBJ1-4|-|TRBV27
TGTGCCAGCAGTTCCACAACTGAAAAACTGTTTTTT
CASSSTTEKLFF
>-|TRBJ2-3|-|TRBV5-4
TGTGCCAGCAGCCCCCCAGGGGTGGGCGCAGATACGCAGTATTTT
CASSPPGVGADTQYF
>-|TRBJ1-1|-|TRBV5-1
TGCGCCAGCAGCTTGGGACAGGCGGCGGGTTACACTGAAGCTTTCTTT
CASSLGQAAGYTEAFF
>-|TRBJ1-3|-|TRBV9
TGTGCCAGCAGCCCAGACTATGGGGGAAACACCATATATTTT
CASSPDYGGNTIYF